This TCR beta chain was obtained from a study of cytomegalovirus exposure and HLA in healthy donors. Unmatched junction bases numbered 8, after V lost 6 bases and J lost 4 bases. The CDR3 totals 17 residues. Germline V gene sequence: CDR1 MDHEN, CDR2 SYDVKM. The PCR made use of 60 Vbeta and 13 Jbeta primers. Method: immunoSEQ multiplex PCR; TCRdb's copy keeps in-frame clones and lacks some. The sample lists about 160,000 clones; roughly 80% were seen once. Specimen: PBMCs. This clonotype was obtained from a woman aged 25-40 years in good health and CMV-seronegative. V gene TRBV28 combines with J gene TRBJ1-6, with 11 positions matching TRBD1. CDR3 nucleotides: TGTGCCAGCAGCTCTGGACAGGGGGCGTTGTATAATTCACCCCTCCACTTT. Translating it yields CASSSGQGALYNSPLHF.